Below, 14 T cell receptor beta chains from the same sample are listed, as sequenced in a study of T cell repertoires in cytomegalovirus infection. These receptors lack a known antigen. TCRdb processed the reads anew with MiXCR; each CDR3 protein has one entry. This table has 28,000 or so distinct CDR3 sequences, over 15% appearing once. Sequenced here: CD8+ T cells from cultured PBMCs, sampled from culture after CMV antigen stimulation. Receptors originate from a human donor in good health (CMV status not recorded). Some clones in this sample may be carry-over from other donors' samples.

In this sample, this clonotype turned up many times. The chain has TRBV7-2 and TRBJ1-5; D remains unclear. Germline V gene lookup returns CDR1 SGHTA and CDR2 FQGNSA. This CDR3 has 14 amino acids. The V end was cut by 8 bases, the J end by 0 bases, with 11 bases between. The CDR3 sequence: CASGGRNSNQPQHF. CDR3 nucleotide sequence: TGTGCCAGCGGAGGCAGGAATAGCAATCAGCCCCAGCATTTT.

This clonotype was recorded a few times. The chain employs TRBV27 and TRBJ2-1, with TRBD2 matching over 12 bases. The ends lost 2 bases at V and 9 bases at J; junction bases unmatched: 5. This CDR3 is 15 amino acids long. In germline, CDR1 is MNHEY, CDR2 SMNVEV (reference sequence). CDR3 coding DNA: TGTGCCAGCAGTTTAAGGGGACTAGCGGGTCGTGAGCAGTTCTTC. As protein: CASSLRGLAGREQFF.

The CDR3 DNA sequence: TGTGCCAGCAGCCCCCTACTGGGGAACACTGAAGCTTTCTTT. Protein sequence: CASSPLLGNTEAFF. The V and J genes are TRBV7-2 and TRBJ1-1; no reliable D call. V lost 5 bases, J lost 1 base, and 11 bases lay in between. Germline CDR1 reads SGHTA; CDR2 reads FQGNSA. The CDR3 consists of 14 residues.

This clonotype appeared a single time. This rearrangement joins TRBV28 to TRBJ2-7; D may be TRBD2 (5 bases). The CDR3 runs 14 residues. V was cut by 3 bases and J by 3 bases, with 12 bases left in between. Germline V gene data show CDR1 as MDHEN and CDR2 as SYDVKM. This CDR3 is CASSFGGSNYEQYF. DNA of the CDR3: TGTGCCAGCAGTTTTGGTGGGAGTAACTACGAGCAGTACTTC.

This clonotype was counted at least ten times. The chain joins TRBV27 to TRBJ1-6, with D unclear. CDR3 length: 15 amino acids. Germline CDR1 MNHEY, CDR2 SMNVEV (reference sequence). V was clipped by 5 bases and J by 1 base, with 9 bases between them. The CDR3 loop reads CASSTTESYNSPLHF. As DNA, the CDR3 is TGTGCCAGCAGTACAACCGAGTCCTATAATTCACCCCTCCACTTT.

V and J are TRBV6-1 and TRBJ1-1; 7 bases agree with TRBD1. This CDR3 has 15 amino acids. J was trimmed by 1 base and V by 4 bases; bases with no gene match: 6. Germline lookup yields CDR1 MNHNS and CDR2 SASEGT. DNA for the CDR3: TGTGCCAGCAGTGCCACAGGGGCCCCGAACACTGAAGCTTTCTTT. It codes for CASSATGAPNTEAFF.

This clonotype was counted between two and nine times. The V call is TRBV6-1, the J call TRBJ2-7, with 7 bases that match TRBD1. Germline V CDR1 and CDR2: MNHNS, SASEGT. Trimming cost V 2 bases and J 0 bases; bases outside gene matches: 4. The CDR3 is 15 amino acids. The CDR3 region is CASSEKGDSSYEQYF. The CDR3 coding sequence is TGTGCCAGCAGTGAAAAGGGGGACAGCTCCTACGAGCAGTACTTC.

This clonotype was counted only a few times. The chain has TRBV28 and TRBJ2-7, with TRBD2 matching 7 bases. Germline V gives CDR1 MDHEN, CDR2 SYDVKM. V lost 7 bases and J lost 5; bases outside the gene matches: 11. The CDR3 sequence is 14 residues long. CDR3 sequence: CASTRGGSIDEQYF. The CDR3, as DNA: TGTGCCAGCACCCGTGGCGGGAGTATCGACGAGCAGTACTTC.

This rearrangement joins TRBV6-2 or TRBV6-3 to TRBJ2-5; TRBD2 agrees at 10 bases. Germline trimming cut 6 bases from V and 4 bases from J; bases unmatched to any gene: 5. Germline CDR1 MNHEY, CDR2 SVGEGT. The CDR3 spans 14 residues. CDR3 bases: TGTGCCAGCAGCGCTAGCGGGAGTCGAGAGACCCAGTACTTC. It translates to CASSASGSRETQYF.

The gene calls are TRBV5-1 and TRBJ2-7, with D possibly TRBD1 on 5 matching bases. This CDR3 has 12 amino acids. The V end was cut by 3 bases, the J end by 3 bases, with 7 bases between. Germline assignment: CDR1 SGHRS and CDR2 YFSETQ. CDR3 bases: TGCGCCAGCAGCTATGGACACTACGAGCAGTACTTC. It encodes CASSYGHYEQYF.

The J gene is TRBJ1-1, the V gene TRBV7-2; D possibly corresponds to TRBD1 (6 bases). The V and J ends lost 5 bases and 4 bases respectively, with 11 bases between them. The CDR3 totals 13 residues. Germline V lookup: CDR1 SGHTA, CDR2 FQGNSA. CDR3 loop: CASSLRGGTEAFF. The CDR3, as DNA: TGTGCCAGCAGCCTGAGGGGGGGCACTGAAGCTTTCTTT.

There are a few counts of this clonotype. This clone may be a read error of a much larger clone one base away. This sequence joins TRBV28 and TRBJ1-5; D remains ambiguous. Per germline, CDR1 MDHEN and CDR2 SYDVKM. The V and J ends lost 6 bases and 4 bases respectively, with 4 bases between them. This CDR3 has 11 amino acids. The CDR3 coding sequence is TGTGCCAGCAGGTCAAATCAGCCCCAGCATTTT. Translating gives CASRSNQPQHF. The variable domain in full, completed from reference TRBV28 and TRBJ1-5, reads DVKVTQSSRYLVKRTGEKVFLECVQDMDHENMFWYRQDPGLGLRLIYFSYDVKMKEKGDIPEGYSVSREKKERFSLILESASTNQTSMYLCASRSNQPQHFGDGTRLSIL.

This clonotype came up a few times. The V and J genes are TRBV27 and TRBJ1-5; tentatively, D is TRBD1 (6 bases). CDR1 is MNHEY and CDR2 is SMNVEV in the germline V gene (reference sequence). The CDR3 spans 14 residues. V lost 6 bases and J lost 2, with 11 bases in between. The CDR3 nucleotides are TGTGCCAGCAGCCAGGGACAAGGCAATCAGCCCCAGCATTTT. It yields the protein CASSQGQGNQPQHF.

In this sample, this clonotype turned up a few times. V is TRBV2 and J is TRBJ2-3; TRBD2 is a possible D gene (5 bases). This CDR3 has 15 amino acids. V was shortened by 8 bases and J by 0 bases, with 15 bases between the two germline ends. Germline lookup yields CDR1 SNHLY and CDR2 FYNNEI. The chain's CDR3 is CASAREGSSTDTQYF. The DNA for the CDR3 is TGTGCCAGCGCCCGAGAGGGATCTAGCACAGATACGCAGTATTTT.